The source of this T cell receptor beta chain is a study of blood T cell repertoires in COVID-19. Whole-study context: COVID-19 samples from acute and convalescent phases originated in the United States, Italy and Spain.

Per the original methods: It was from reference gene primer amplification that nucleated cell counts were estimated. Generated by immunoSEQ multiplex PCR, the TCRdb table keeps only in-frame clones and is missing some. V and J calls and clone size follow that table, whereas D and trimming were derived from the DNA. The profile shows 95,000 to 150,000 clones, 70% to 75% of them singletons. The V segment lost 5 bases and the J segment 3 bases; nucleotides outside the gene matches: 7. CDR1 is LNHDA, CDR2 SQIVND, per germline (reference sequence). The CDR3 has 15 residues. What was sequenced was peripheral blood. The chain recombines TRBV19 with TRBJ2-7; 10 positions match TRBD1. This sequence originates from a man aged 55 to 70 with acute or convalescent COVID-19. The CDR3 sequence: CASSPQGQGVYEQYF. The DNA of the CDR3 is TGTGCCAGTAGTCCCCAAGGACAGGGGGTCTACGAGCAGTACTTC.